A selection of T cell receptor beta chains follows, all from one sample in a study of T cell responses to AZD1222 COVID-19 vaccine. Some clones are missing from TCRdb's copy, which holds only in-frame ones; the method was immunoSEQ multiplex PCR. The sample lists over 85,000 clones, less than 95% occurring once. The sequencing here drew on peripheral blood, taken 28 days after the second AZD1222 dose. Receptor source: an adult who received the AZD1222 COVID-19 vaccine. The CDR3 runs from the conserved cysteine through the conserved F or W. The D gene is left open where the match is weak. Where a row states a size, it is once, few, many or the class of an expanded clone; other rows omit it.

D,size,V,J,CDR3,DNA
NA,NA,TRBV10-2,TRBJ2-3,CASSPETRRTDTQYF,TGCGCCAGCAGCCCAGAGACTAGACGCACAGATACGCAGTATTTT
NA,NA,TRBV28,TRBJ1-2,CASGGSLFHGYTF,TGTGCCAGCGGGGGCTCCTTATTTCATGGCTACACCTTC
TRBD2,NA,TRBV4-2,TRBJ2-7,CASSPPGLGIVEQYF,TGTGCCAGCAGCCCCCCGGGACTAGGTATAGTCGAGCAGTACTTC
TRBD2,once,TRBV2,TRBJ2-3,CASSAYRTSGITDTQYF,TGTGCCAGCAGTGCTTACCGGACTAGCGGGATTACAGATACGCAGTATTTT
TRBD1,NA,TRBV7-2,TRBJ2-7,CASSLISGTGYEQYF,TGTGCCAGCAGCTTGATATCCGGGACAGGGTACGAGCAGTACTTC
NA,NA,TRBV5-6,TRBJ2-1,CASSLKIRDPSYNEQFF,TGTGCCAGCAGCTTGAAGATCCGGGACCCCTCCTACAATGAGCAGTTCTTC
TRBD2,NA,TRBV5-1,TRBJ2-3,CASKGGGALDTQYF,TGCGCCAGCAAGGGCGGGGGGGCCTTAGATACGCAGTATTTT
NA,NA,TRBV24-1,TRBJ2-1,CATSDLVNEQFF,TGTGCCACCAGTGATTTAGTAAATGAGCAGTTCTTC
TRBD1,NA,TRBV18,TRBJ2-2,CASSWQGQEAGELFF,TGTGCCAGCTCATGGCAGGGACAGGAGGCCGGGGAGCTGTTTTTT
NA,NA,TRBV19,TRBJ1-1,CASHPDSITEAFF,TGTGCCAGTCACCCGGACAGTATCACTGAAGCTTTCTTT
NA,NA,TRBV10-3,TRBJ1-1,CAPYCSEAFF,TGTGCCCCGTATTGTTCTGAAGCTTTCTTT
NA,once,TRBV10-3,TRBJ2-7,CAISQDGYEQYF,TGTGCCATCAGTCAGGACGGCTACGAGCAGTACTTC
NA,NA,TRBV2,TRBJ2-3,CASSEGPDTQYF,TGTGCCAGCAGTGAAGGGCCAGATACGCAGTATTTT
TRBD2,NA,TRBV10-1,TRBJ2-1,CASSKRGGTEQFF,TGCGCCAGCAGCAAGCGGGGGGGTACCGAGCAGTTCTTC
NA,NA,TRBV12-3/TRBV12-4,TRBJ2-3,CASSLITDTQYF,TGTGCCAGCAGTTTAATCACAGATACGCAGTATTTT
TRBD1,NA,TRBV30,TRBJ1-1,CAWSGYRGYDQVGTEAFF,TGTGCCTGGAGTGGATACAGGGGTTACGACCAGGTTGGGACTGAAGCTTTCTTT
NA,NA,TRBV2,TRBJ2-4,CASSEGDSGINIQYF,TGTGCCAGCAGTGAAGGTGATTCGGGTATTAACATTCAGTACTTC
TRBD2,NA,TRBV29-1,TRBJ2-7,CSVVPGGTYEQYF,TGCAGCGTTGTCCCGGGGGGAACCTACGAGCAGTACTTC
NA,NA,TRBV5-1,TRBJ1-5,CASSLLGISNQPQHF,TGCGCCAGCAGCTTGTTAGGGATTAGCAATCAGCCCCAGCATTTT
NA,NA,TRBV24-1,TRBJ2-3,CATSDPPGDTQYF,TGTGCCACCAGTGACCCCCCCGGAGATACGCAGTATTTT
NA,NA,TRBV5-1,TRBJ2-1,CASSPTNYNEQFF,TGCGCCAGCAGCCCTACGAATTACAATGAGCAGTTCTTC
TRBD1,NA,TRBV25-1,TRBJ1-1,CASSHIPGQGAKLGQVFF,TGTGCCAGCAGTCATATTCCGGGACAGGGGGCAAAGTTGGGCCAGGTTTTCTTT
NA,NA,TRBV6-5,TRBJ1-2,CASTPGSYGYTF,TGTGCCAGCACCCCAGGTTCCTATGGCTACACCTTC
NA,NA,TRBV5-5,TRBJ1-3,CASSVDTNSGNTIYF,TGTGCCAGCAGCGTTGACACCAACTCTGGAAACACCATATATTTT
TRBD1,NA,TRBV28,TRBJ1-1,CASSPTPTGGRRRDTEAFF,TGTGCCAGCAGTCCCACCCCGACAGGGGGTCGGCGTAGGGACACTGAAGCTTTCTTT
NA,NA,TRBV4-1,TRBJ1-1,CASKSRQGLTEAFF,TGCGCCAGCAAGTCCAGGCAGGGTCTTACTGAAGCTTTCTTT
TRBD1,NA,TRBV30,TRBJ1-4,CAPDLRDRGSNEKLFF,TGTGCCCCAGACCTCCGGGACAGGGGTTCTAATGAAAAACTGTTTTTT
NA,NA,TRBV2,TRBJ1-1,CASRPNLNTEAFF,TGTGCCAGCAGGCCGAACTTGAACACTGAAGCTTTCTTT
NA,NA,TRBV5-1,TRBJ1-4,CASSAGRLVGGEKLFF,TGCGCCAGCAGCGCCGGAAGGTTGGTGGGAGGTGAAAAACTGTTTTTT
NA,NA,TRBV7-6,TRBJ2-1,CASSLVYSNEQFF,TGTGCCAGCAGCTTAGTATATTCGAATGAGCAGTTCTTC
TRBD1,NA,TRBV28,TRBJ1-4,CASSIRDRGRVREKLFF,TGTGCCAGCAGTATTCGGGACAGGGGGCGAGTTCGGGAAAAACTGTTTTTT
NA,NA,TRBV6-5,TRBJ2-5,CASRVRNQETQYF,TGTGCCAGCAGGGTTAGGAACCAAGAGACCCAGTACTTC
TRBD1,NA,TRBV6-4,TRBJ1-6,CASSDQGQGAIQNSPLHF,TGTGCCAGCAGTGACCAAGGACAGGGGGCAATTCAGAATTCACCCCTCCACTTT
TRBD1,NA,TRBV19,TRBJ2-7,CASSIRTGHSTGYEQYF,TGTGCCAGTAGTATAAGGACAGGGCATTCCACCGGCTACGAGCAGTACTTC
TRBD2,NA,TRBV11-2,TRBJ2-1,CASSLLATSGNEQFF,TGTGCCAGCAGCCTGCTAGCGACTAGCGGCAATGAGCAGTTCTTC
NA,NA,TRBV5-1,TRBJ1-1,CASSFGGNTEAFF,TGCGCCAGCAGCTTCGGGGGTAACACTGAAGCTTTCTTT
TRBD1,NA,TRBV6-5,TRBJ1-1,CASSRDRVTTEAFF,TGTGCCAGCTCAAGGGACAGGGTGACCACTGAAGCTTTCTTT
NA,NA,TRBV6-5,TRBJ1-5,CASCTVDSSNQPQHF,TGTGCCAGCTGCACCGTCGACAGTAGCAATCAGCCCCAGCATTTT
NA,few,TRBV6-5,TRBJ1-1,CASRPQVSKAFF,TGTGCCAGCAGGCCACAGGTTAGTAAAGCTTTCTTT
NA,few,TRBV4-1,TRBJ2-7,CASSRGPDLREQYF,TGCGCCAGCAGCAGGGGTCCCGATCTACGAGAGCAGTACTTC
NA,NA,TRBV3-1/TRBV3-2,TRBJ2-7,CASSQVAFEQYF,TGTGCCAGCAGCCAAGTCGCGTTTGAGCAGTACTTC
NA,NA,TRBV7-9,TRBJ2-1,CASSPPRSFSEQFF,TGTGCCAGCAGCCCTCCGAGGAGTTTCAGTGAGCAGTTCTTC
NA,NA,TRBV3-1/TRBV3-2,TRBJ1-6,CASSQFRQSNNSPLHF,TGTGCCAGCAGCCAGTTCCGACAGAGTAATAATTCACCCCTCCACTTT
NA,NA,TRBV6-6,TRBJ1-5,CASSYAGQGTNQPQHF,TGTGCCAGCAGTTACGCTGGTCAGGGGACCAATCAGCCCCAGCATTTT
NA,NA,TRBV27,TRBJ1-2,CASSLSAGSWYGYTF,TGTGCCAGCAGTTTATCCGCAGGGTCTTGGTATGGCTACACCTTC
TRBD2,once,TRBV25-1,TRBJ2-7,CATSGTSGTYEQYF,TGTGCCACCTCTGGGACTAGCGGAACCTACGAGCAGTACTTC
NA,NA,TRBV10-3,TRBJ1-2,CAITNGPYFYGYTF,TGTGCCATCACCAACGGACCCTACTTCTATGGCTACACCTTC
NA,once,TRBV19,TRBJ1-1,CASSIRRTEAFF,TGTGCCAGCTCGATTCGTCGCACTGAAGCTTTCTTT
TRBD2,NA,TRBV18,TRBJ2-7,CASSLAGESYEQYF,TGTGCCAGCTCTCTAGCGGGAGAATCATACGAGCAGTACTTC
NA,NA,TRBV13,TRBJ2-1,CASSTEGPGWAAQNEQFF,TGTGCCAGCAGCACCGAGGGGCCAGGATGGGCTGCTCAAAATGAGCAGTTCTTC
TRBD1,NA,TRBV6-2/TRBV6-3,TRBJ1-1,CASSITGGWTEAFF,TGTGCCAGCAGTATAACAGGGGGTTGGACTGAAGCTTTCTTT
NA,once,TRBV12-5,TRBJ2-1,CASGSGGSIGEQFF,TGTGCTAGTGGTTCTGGGGGCTCGATTGGGGAGCAGTTCTTC
NA,few,TRBV5-4,TRBJ1-6,CASSLQGLISPLHF,TGTGCCAGCAGCTTGCAGGGGCTAATTTCACCCCTCCACTTT
TRBD1,NA,TRBV19,TRBJ1-1,CASSLRDRGRSNTEAFF,TGTGCCAGTAGTCTCCGGGACAGGGGCCGATCAAACACTGAAGCTTTCTTT
NA,NA,TRBV5-1,TRBJ1-1,CASSLGGLTEAFF,TGCGCCAGCAGCTTGGGGGGGCTCACTGAAGCTTTCTTT
NA,NA,TRBV6-5,TRBJ1-1,CASGRGDTEAFF,TGTGCCAGTGGCCGGGGTGACACTGAAGCTTTCTTT